The 23 T cell receptor beta chains in this list originate from one sample, sequenced in a study of blood T cell repertoires in COVID-19. TCRdb keeps only in-frame clones here, not all; method: immunoSEQ multiplex PCR. The repertoire holds 150,000 to 200,000 clones, with around 90% as singletons. Sequencing used peripheral blood. The receptor set was obtained from a man in his sixties with active or convalescent COVID-19.

The V gene is TRBV29-1, the J gene TRBJ2-7, with 8 bases fitting TRBD2. The V gene's germline CDR1 is SQVTM and CDR2 ANQGSEA. Trimming cost V 4 bases and J 9 bases; bases outside gene matches: 8. The CDR3 has 12 amino acids. Here the CDR3 DNA reads TGCAGCGTTGCAGCGGGGGCCGAGGTGCAGTACTTC. Translating it yields CSVAAGAEVQYF.

The gene calls are TRBV3-1 (or the pseudogene TRBV3-2) and TRBJ2-5; 12 bases line up with TRBD2. The CDR3 spans 18 residues. Germline CDR1 and CDR2: LGHDT and YNNKEL (reference sequence). V trimming: 1 base; J trimming: 2 bases; junction bases outside the gene matches: 8. CDR3 bases: TGTGCCAGCAGCCAAGTAGCTAGCGGGGGGGCAAGTCAAGAGACCCAGTACTTC. Protein sequence: CASSQVASGGASQETQYF.

The chain has TRBV12-5 and TRBJ1-2, with 9 bases fitting TRBD1. CDR3 length: 16 residues. Germline V gene sequence: CDR1 LGHNT, CDR2 FRNRAP. With V trimmed by 0 bases and J by 4 bases, 6 bases remained unmatched. This chain's CDR3 is CASGLVTGGAGYGYTF. In DNA form, the CDR3 reads TGTGCTAGTGGTTTGGTAACAGGGGGCGCAGGCTATGGCTACACCTTC.

The chain joins TRBV3-1 (or the pseudogene TRBV3-2) to TRBJ1-5; 7 bases line up with TRBD1. Trimming took 1 base from V and 7 from J; bases not matched to a gene: 7. The CDR3 covers 15 residues. Germline V gene sequence: CDR1 LGHDT, CDR2 YNNKEL (reference sequence). This chain's CDR3 is CASSQGGQGEQPQHF. The CDR3 DNA follows: TGTGCCAGCAGCCAAGGTGGTCAGGGGGAGCAGCCCCAGCATTTT.

The chain couples TRBV24-1 to TRBJ2-1, with 7 nucleotides matching TRBD2. CDR1 KGHDR and CDR2 SFDVKD come from the germline V gene. With 7 bases clipped from V and 3 bases from J, the junction kept 8 bases outside the gene matches. The CDR3 spans 15 residues. This CDR3 reads CATSPSGSSYNEQFF. For the CDR3, the DNA is TGTGCCACCAGCCCTAGCGGATCTAGCTACAATGAGCAGTTCTTC.

The rearrangement joins TRBV28 to TRBJ1-6; unclear D gene. The CDR3 is made up of 20 amino acids. Trimming took 4 bases from V and 0 from J, leaving 22 bases between them. The V gene's germline CDR1 is MDHEN and CDR2 SYDVKM. For the CDR3, the DNA is TGTGCCAGCAGTTCTTTCCCGGGTCAAAAAAGGAGCTCCTATAATTCACCCCTCCACTTT. Translated, it gives CASSSFPGQKRSSYNSPLHF.

The chain links TRBV16 to TRBJ1-3; D not certain. The CDR3 totals 15 residues. CDR1 is KGHSY, CDR2 FQNENV, per germline. Trimming removed 2 bases at V and 1 base at J, with 9 bases between. In nucleotides, the CDR3 is TGTGCCAGCAGCCAAGCCTCGGGGTCTGGAAACACCATATATTTT. Translating gives CASSQASGSGNTIYF.

About this clone itself: Within the sample, other DNA sequences also encode this same CDR3. The chain is built from TRBV5-1 and TRBJ1-2; the D is unclear. Deletions cut 0 bases from V and 2 bases from J, with 5 bases between. Germline CDR1 is SGHRS and CDR2 is YFSETQ. The CDR3 contains 13 residues. The CDR3 protein is CASSLDTNYGYTF. The CDR3 DNA follows: TGCGCCAGCAGCTTGGACACCAACTATGGCTACACCTTC.

The chain has TRBV7-9 and TRBJ2-7; D might be TRBD1 (5 bases). The V and J ends lost 1 base and 4 bases respectively, with 11 bases between them. From germline, CDR1 is SEHNR and CDR2 FQNEAQ (reference sequence). The CDR3 has 14 amino acids. DNA of the CDR3: TGTGCCAGCAGCTTAGAGGGCAGGGCGTACGAGCAGTACTTC. This encodes CASSLEGRAYEQYF. The complete variable domain, with remaining parts taken from reference TRBV7-9 and TRBJ2-7, reads DTGVSQNPRHKITKRGQNVTFRCDPISEHNRLYWYRQTLGQGPEFLTYFQNEAQLEKSRLLSDRFSAERPKGSFSTLEIQRTEQGDSAMYLCASSLEGRAYEQYFGPGTRLTVT.

The genes are TRBV9 and TRBJ2-3; TRBD2 matches at 14 bases. In germline, CDR1 is SGDLS, CDR2 YYNGEE. Trimming removed 0 bases from V and 4 bases from J; junction bases left unmatched: 1. This CDR3 region has 16 residues. This CDR3 reads CASSVGLAGGADTQYF. The CDR3 DNA reads as TGTGCCAGCAGCGTAGGACTAGCGGGGGGGGCAGATACGCAGTATTTT. Based on the CDR3 plus reference TRBV9 and TRBJ2-3, the full variable domain is DSGVTQTPKHLITATGQRVTLRCSPRSGDLSVYWYQQSLDQGLQFLIQYYNGEERAKGNILERFSAQQFPDLHSELNLSSLELGDSALYFCASSVGLAGGADTQYFGPGTRLTVL.

V and J are TRBV6-5 and TRBJ2-7, with 12 bases that match TRBD1. Germline assignment: CDR1 MNHEY and CDR2 SVGAGI. The CDR3 has 14 residues. V was pared by 6 bases and J by 5 bases, with 5 bases of the junction left unmatched. CDR3 amino acids: CASSRDRGQNEQYF. Written as DNA, the CDR3 is TGTGCCAGCAGCCGGGACAGGGGGCAGAACGAGCAGTACTTC.

The chain uses TRBV2 and TRBJ2-5; the D gene is possibly TRBD1 (6 bases). Germline CDR1 reads SNHLY; CDR2 reads FYNNEI. The germline V and J ends were trimmed by 5 bases and 4 bases, with 11 bases remaining between them. CDR3 size: 13 residues. CDR3 sequence (DNA): TGTGCCAGCAGTTTACAGGGTCGAGAGACCCAGTACTTC. It translates to CASSLQGRETQYF.

This clone has just one count. The rearrangement uses TRBV5-1 and TRBJ2-3; D is perhaps TRBD1 (6 bases). The CDR3 runs 15 residues. CDR1 is SGHRS, CDR2 YFSETQ, per germline. Trimming took 3 bases from V and 2 from J, leaving 13 bases between them. DNA of the CDR3: TGCGCCAGCAGCTGGCAACAGGGATACACAGATACGCAGTATTTT. It codes for CASSWQQGYTDTQYF.

In DNA form, the CDR3 reads TGTGCCAGCAGAGACAGGGGTGAAGCTTTCTTT. Its protein is CASRDRGEAFF. The V call is TRBV25-1, the J call TRBJ1-1, with 8 bases that match TRBD1. The CDR3 spans 11 residues. V gave up 6 bases and J gave up 7 bases; unmatched junction bases: 1. Germline V lookup: CDR1 MGHDK, CDR2 SYGVNS.

The chain carries TRBV28 and TRBJ2-3; TRBD1 might be the D (7 bases). Germline V CDR1 and CDR2: MDHEN, SYDVKM. The CDR3 extends over 15 amino acids. The ends were cut back, 4 bases at V and 3 bases at J, with 14 bases in the middle. The CDR3 bases are TGTGCCAGCAGTTCGCCAGGGGGGACGACAGATACGCAGTATTTT. Its protein is CASSSPGGTTDTQYF.

This chain connects TRBV6-4 to TRBJ2-2; D is perhaps TRBD2 (5 bases). The CDR3 runs to 14 residues. V lost 6 bases, J lost 4 bases, and 12 bases lay in between. Germline V gene data show CDR1 as MRHNA and CDR2 as SNTAGT. Here the CDR3 DNA reads TGTGCCAGCAGGATTTCCCGGGGCACCGGGGAGCTGTTTTTT. Translated: CASRISRGTGELFF.

The rearrangement uses TRBV3-1 (or the pseudogene TRBV3-2) and TRBJ1-2; the match to TRBD1 covers 8 bases. The CDR3 has 17 amino acids. The trim removed 0 bases at V and 8 bases at J, leaving 14 bases unmatched. CDR1 LGHDT and CDR2 YNNKEL come from the germline V gene (reference sequence). The CDR3 protein is CASSQDLSAGGWMGYTF. The CDR3 bases are TGTGCCAGCAGCCAAGATTTATCGGCAGGGGGCTGGATGGGCTACACCTTC.

V usage is TRBV10-3 and J usage is TRBJ1-5; tentatively, D is TRBD1 (5 bases). The ends were cut back, 4 bases at V and 6 bases at J, with 16 bases in the middle. The CDR3 runs to 15 residues. Per germline, CDR1 ENHRY and CDR2 SYGVKD. CDR3 nucleotide sequence: TGTGCCATCAGTGCCGGGGGGGAGGGGACTCAGCCCCAGCATTTT. The encoded protein is CAISAGGEGTQPQHF.

The chain combines TRBV28 with TRBJ1-1; D gene uncertain. The CDR3 totals 14 residues. Germline V CDR1 and CDR2: MDHEN, SYDVKM. V was shortened by 1 base and J by 4 bases, with 10 bases between the two germline ends. CDR3 sequence reads: CASSLFRVRTEAFF. CDR3 coding DNA: TGTGCCAGCAGTTTATTTCGGGTTCGCACTGAAGCTTTCTTT.

The V gene is TRBV21-1, the J gene TRBJ1-4. TRBV21-1 has pseudogene status. CDR3 size: 16 residues. The CDR3, as DNA: TGTGCCAGCAGCAGAGTCCAGGACTGGATTAATGAAAAACTGTTTTTT. Translating gives CASSRVQDWINEKLFF.

CDR3 bases: TGTGCCAGCAGTCCACTGACAGGGTGGGATACTGAAGCTTTCTTT. This codes for CASSPLTGWDTEAFF. The chain joins TRBV6-5 to TRBJ1-1; 7 nucleotides align to TRBD1. V lost 5 bases and J lost 5; bases outside the gene matches: 11. The CDR3 extends over 15 amino acids. The V gene's germline CDR1 is MNHEY and CDR2 SVGAGI.

The chain has TRBV4-1 and TRBJ2-1, with 10 positions matching TRBD1. This CDR3 is 16 amino acids long. V shed 5 bases and J 5 bases; nucleotides not matched to a gene: 9. Germline CDR1 MGHRA, CDR2 YSYEKL. The CDR3 protein is CASSLYDRGPDNEQFF. The CDR3 bases are TGCGCCAGCAGCTTATATGACAGGGGGCCGGACAATGAGCAGTTCTTC.

This clone was found once. The chain couples TRBV5-4 to TRBJ2-2; 9 bases fit TRBD2. CDR1 and CDR2 (germline): SGHNT, YYREEE (reference sequence). With 4 bases clipped from V and 0 bases from J, the junction kept 4 bases outside the gene matches. The CDR3 runs to 16 residues. The CDR3 is CASSRLAEANTGELFF. As DNA, the CDR3 is TGTGCCAGCAGCAGACTAGCGGAAGCGAACACCGGGGAGCTGTTTTTT.